Following are 8 T cell receptor beta chains from one sample sequenced in a study of human T cells and chemical hapten exposure. Sample time point: patch test 1, 2 weeks after DPC sensitization. Treatment defined: therapeutic diphenylcyclopropenone sensitization with weekly scalp DPC. TCRdb reprocessed the RACE reads via MiXCR and lists one record per CDR3 protein. The sample lists 75,000 to 90,000 distinct CDR3 sequences, approximately 12% occurring once. The sequencing here drew on whole blood, taken in connection with sensitization to the hapten diphenylcyclopropenone (DPC). These receptor sequences come from a woman aged 55-69 years with alopecia areata. Some clones in this sample may be carry-over from other donors' samples.

CDR3 nucleotides: TGTGCCAGCTCACCAGGGGGCAATGGCTACACCTTC. Translating it yields CASSPGGNGYTF. The V and J genes are TRBV18 and TRBJ1-2, with D maybe TRBD1 (6 bases). CDR1 is KGHSH, CDR2 LQKENI, per germline. The CDR3 spans 12 residues. V was cut by 2 bases and J by 6 bases, with 7 bases left in between.

This clonotype was detected many times. This sequence joins TRBV25-1 and TRBJ1-6; TRBD1 aligns across 8 bases. The CDR3 runs to 14 residues. J was trimmed by 7 bases and V by 3 bases; bases with no gene match: 2. The germline gives CDR1 MGHDK, CDR2 SYGVNS. The CDR3 spells CASSDQGANSPLHF. DNA of the CDR3: TGTGCCAGCAGTGATCAGGGGGCCAATTCACCCCTCCACTTT.

The sample holds a few counts of this clonotype. The chain recombines TRBV7-9 with TRBJ2-7; no reliable D call. The CDR3 extends over 13 amino acids. CDR1 SEHNR and CDR2 FQNEAQ come from the germline V gene (reference sequence). Trimming removed 1 base at V and 6 bases at J, with 10 bases between. The CDR3 reads CASSLGVAGEQYF. CDR3 DNA: TGTGCCAGCAGCTTAGGAGTGGCCGGCGAGCAGTACTTC.

The chain joins TRBV9 to TRBJ1-1; D might be TRBD1 (5 bases). The CDR3 is 14 amino acids. Trimming stripped 4 bases from V and 1 base from J, with 11 bases between. Germline CDR1 SGDLS, CDR2 YYNGEE. The CDR3 bases are TGTGCCAGCAGCTCCTTGACAGAGAACACTGAAGCTTTCTTT. Protein sequence: CASSSLTENTEAFF.

This clonotype was recorded many times. The CDR3 loop reads CATSRSHEGEQYF. The CDR3 coding sequence is TGTGCCACCAGCAGGTCCCATGAGGGCGAGCAGTACTTC. The gene calls are TRBV15 and TRBJ2-7; D is perhaps TRBD2 (5 bases). This CDR3 is 13 amino acids long. With 3 bases removed from V and 6 bases from J, the gap between germline ends came to 12 bases. CDR1 and CDR2 from the germline V gene are LNHNV and YYDKDF (reference sequence).

This clonotype was detected many times. J is TRBJ2-7 and V is TRBV7-2; D not certain. Germline V gene lookup returns CDR1 SGHTA and CDR2 FQGNSA. The CDR3 loop spans 16 amino acids. Trimming shortened V by 0 bases and J by 1 base, and 13 bases separated the two germline ends. CDR3 in amino acids: CASSLAWDFRSYEQYF. Written as DNA, the CDR3 is TGTGCCAGCAGCTTAGCGTGGGATTTTAGGTCCTACGAGCAGTACTTC.

This clonotype was seen many times. The chain combines TRBV6-2 or TRBV6-3 with TRBJ2-7; D is unclear. This CDR3 comprises 11 residues. V was pared by 8 bases and J by 4 bases, with 9 bases between. Germline values: CDR1 MNHEY, CDR2 SVGEGT. In nucleotides, the CDR3 is TGTGCCAGCGTCAGTAGTTACGAGCAGTACTTC. It yields the protein CASVSSYEQYF.

Only one count was recorded for this clonotype. V gene TRBV10-3 combines with J gene TRBJ2-3, with 8 nucleotides matching TRBD1. Trimming at V came to 6 bases and at J to 2 bases, leaving 7 bases not matched to a gene. This CDR3 has 15 residues. The germline V gene encodes CDR1 ENHRY and CDR2 SYGVKD. The CDR3 coding sequence is TGTGCCATCAGGACGACAGGGGCAATCACAGATACGCAGTATTTT. Protein product: CAIRTTGAITDTQYF.